This entry describes one T cell receptor beta chain. The antigen remains undetermined. The sample belongs to a study of T-cell memory formation after mild COVID-19. Study-wide findings and caveats: Second-wave clones with a day 37 peak had unconfirmed SARS-CoV-2 specificity. Some responding clones appeared in pre-infection memory, suggesting cross-reactive memory joined. Mainly in CM and EM were contracting CD4+ clones; CD8+ were in EMRA.

One entry per CDR3 protein results from TCRdb running MiXCR on the 5' RACE reads. The sample lists roughly 300,000 distinct CDR3 sequences; roughly 13% were seen once. V shed 7 bases, J shed 0 bases, and the junction held 6 bases outside the gene matches. There are 15 residues in the CDR3. The germline V gene has CDR1 SGHRS and CDR2 YFSETQ. The chain recombines TRBV5-1 with TRBJ1-3; 8 nucleotides line up with TRBD1. Input material: PBMCs or a T cell subset sorted from them (not recorded which). This TCR was recovered from a man between 18 and 29 years old who had mild COVID-19 (a few samples of this study predate the infection). Cell type and time point are not known. The CDR3 sequence: CASVPGGYSGNTIYF. CDR3 sequence (DNA): TGCGCCAGCGTACCAGGGGGCTACTCTGGAAACACCATATATTTT. The variable domain in full, with the rest retrieved from reference TRBV5-1 and TRBJ1-3, is KAGVTQTPRYLIKTRGQQVTLSCSPISGHRSVSWYQQTPGQGLQFLFEYFSETQRNKGNFPGRFSGRQFSNSRSEMNVSTLELGDSALYLCASVPGGYSGNTIYFGEGSWLTVV.